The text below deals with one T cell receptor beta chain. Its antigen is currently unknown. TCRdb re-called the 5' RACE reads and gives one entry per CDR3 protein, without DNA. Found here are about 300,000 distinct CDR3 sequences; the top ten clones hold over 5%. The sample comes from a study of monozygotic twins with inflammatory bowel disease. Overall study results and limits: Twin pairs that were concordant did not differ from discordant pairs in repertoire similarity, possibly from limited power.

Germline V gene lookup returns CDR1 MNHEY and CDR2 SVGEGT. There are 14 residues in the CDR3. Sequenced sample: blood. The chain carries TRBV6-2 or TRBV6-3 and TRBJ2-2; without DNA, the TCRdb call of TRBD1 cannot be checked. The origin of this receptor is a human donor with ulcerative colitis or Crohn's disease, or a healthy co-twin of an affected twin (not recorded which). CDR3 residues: CASSWDRGRGELFF.